This TCR beta chain was sequenced during a study of long-term antiretroviral therapy in people with HIV. The study's findings and limits: Subsequent to ART, diversity was augmented yet persisted below that of transplant donor controls. All time points showed a repertoire dominated by clones expanded before ART.

This CDR3 region has 16 residues. CDR1 SGHTS and CDR2 YDEGEE come from the germline V gene. Trimming cost V 7 bases and J 2 bases, with 21 bases left between them. The immunoSEQ assay was v3.0, run at survey level. Assay: immunoSEQ multiplex PCR; the TCRdb copy retains only in-frame clones and omits some. The sample lists under 20,000 clones; about 91% were seen once. About this clone itself: What it recognizes is unknown.

Donors needed at least one pre-ART PBMC sample plus at least two post-ART samples. Without exception, participants with HIV were treated in the United States. The sample was unsorted PBMCs, taken 0.3 years after starting antiretroviral therapy. V gene TRBV5-8 combines with J gene TRBJ2-5, with a tentative D call TRBD2 (6 bases). The sequence derives from a man aged 55 to 70 with HIV. CDR3 residues: CASFPLRGEGQETQYF. Written as DNA, the CDR3 is TGTGCCAGCTTCCCCTTGCGGGGAGAGGGACAAGAGACCCAGTACTTC.